This T cell receptor beta chain was recovered during a study of OX40 agonist ivuxolimab in advanced cancers. Findings and caveats of the study: There were, on average, more expanded clones in CD8+ T cells than in CD4+.

Notes on this clone: The antigen is undetermined.

The assay was immunoSEQ multiplex PCR, and TCRdb's table has in-frame clones only and misses some. In the table there are more than 50,000 clones, 70% to 90% of which are singletons. Germline V gene sequence: CDR1 GTSNPN, CDR2 SVGIG (reference sequence). The V gene lost 3 bases and the J gene lost 5 bases, with 8 bases spanning the gap. There are 12 residues in the CDR3. Sequenced here: CD4+ or CD8+ T cells sorted from blood, sampled in a trial of the OX40 agonist ivuxolimab. The TCR comes from an adult with an advanced solid tumor such as melanoma, head and neck, liver or kidney cancer. The V gene is TRBV30, the J gene TRBJ1-5; D not resolved. CDR3: CAWSALDQPQHF. The CDR3 nucleotides are TGTGCCTGGAGCGCCTTGGATCAGCCCCAGCATTTT.